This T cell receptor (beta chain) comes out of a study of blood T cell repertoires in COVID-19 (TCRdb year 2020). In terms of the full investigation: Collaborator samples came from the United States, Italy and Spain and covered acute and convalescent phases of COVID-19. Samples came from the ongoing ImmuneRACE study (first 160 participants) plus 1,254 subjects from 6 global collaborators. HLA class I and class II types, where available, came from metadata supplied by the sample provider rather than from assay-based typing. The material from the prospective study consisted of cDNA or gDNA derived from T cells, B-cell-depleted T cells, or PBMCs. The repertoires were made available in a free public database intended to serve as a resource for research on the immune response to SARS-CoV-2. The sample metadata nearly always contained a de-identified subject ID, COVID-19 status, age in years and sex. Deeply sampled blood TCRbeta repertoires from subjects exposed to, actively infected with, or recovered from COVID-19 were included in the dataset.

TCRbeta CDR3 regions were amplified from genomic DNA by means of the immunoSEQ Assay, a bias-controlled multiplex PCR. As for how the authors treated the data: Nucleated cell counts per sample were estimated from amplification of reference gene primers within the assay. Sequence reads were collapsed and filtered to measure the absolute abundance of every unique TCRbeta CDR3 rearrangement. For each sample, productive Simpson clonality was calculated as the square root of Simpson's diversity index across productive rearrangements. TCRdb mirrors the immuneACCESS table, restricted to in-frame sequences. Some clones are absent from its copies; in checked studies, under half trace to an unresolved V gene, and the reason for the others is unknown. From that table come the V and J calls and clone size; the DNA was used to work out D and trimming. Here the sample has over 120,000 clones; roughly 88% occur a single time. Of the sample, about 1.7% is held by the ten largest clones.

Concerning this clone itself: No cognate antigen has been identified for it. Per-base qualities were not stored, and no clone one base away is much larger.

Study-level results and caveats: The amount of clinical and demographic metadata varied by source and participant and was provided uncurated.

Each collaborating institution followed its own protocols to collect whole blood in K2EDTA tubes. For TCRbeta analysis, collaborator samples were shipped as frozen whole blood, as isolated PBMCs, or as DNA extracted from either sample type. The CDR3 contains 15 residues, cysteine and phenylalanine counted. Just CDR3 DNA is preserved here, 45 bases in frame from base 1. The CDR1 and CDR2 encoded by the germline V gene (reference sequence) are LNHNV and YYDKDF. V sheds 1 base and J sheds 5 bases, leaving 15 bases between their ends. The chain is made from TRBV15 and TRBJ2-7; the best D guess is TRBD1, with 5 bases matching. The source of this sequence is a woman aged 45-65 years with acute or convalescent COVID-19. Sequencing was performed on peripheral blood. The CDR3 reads CATSRGGHSIDEQYF. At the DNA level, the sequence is TGTGCCACCAGCAGAGGTGGACACTCGATCGACGAGCAGTACTTC.